This T cell receptor (beta chain) was identified during a study of shared clonotypes between healthy human individuals. Study results and caveats: A handful of donors showed sharing of approximately 5% of naive CD4 clonotypes. Naive subsets, compared against memory subsets, generally had larger estimated richness values. Sequencing of the sorted subsets was shown by rarefaction to be incomplete despite large depth.

Libraries were prepared by immunoSEQ multiplex PCR; TCRdb keeps only in-frame clonotypes and omits some of them. The table has about 1 million clones, under 80% seen once. Of note for this clone: Its target is unknown.

Division of CD4+ cells produced a CD45RA+ naive subset and a CD45RA-negative memory subset. The CDR3 is 16 residues long. The trim removed 3 bases at V and 2 bases at J, leaving 3 bases unmatched. Per the germline V gene, CDR1 is SGHRS and CDR2 is YFSETQ. This TCR derives from a young man in good health. The chain has TRBV5-1 and TRBJ2-2, with 11 bases that match TRBD2. The material sequenced was memory CD4+ T cells sorted from blood. Subset given: CD45RA-negative fraction. CDR3 loop: CASSSTSGGNTGELFF. CDR3 sequence (DNA): TGCGCCAGCAGCTCAACTAGCGGGGGCAACACCGGGGAGCTGTTTTTT.